This is a list of T cell receptor beta chains from one sample in a study of monozygotic twins with cystic fibrosis. Using immunoSEQ multiplex PCR, the repertoire was profiled, and TCRdb retains in-frame clones only, with some absent. Of tens of thousands of clones detected, 95% to 98% appear once; the ten largest clones hold about 2.9%. Input material: blood. These receptors were taken from a girl aged 2 to 10 with cystic fibrosis. Each CDR3 is given with its conserved first and last residue. Fields, in order: V gene, CDR3 length, J gene, CDR3 protein.

TRBV7-6	14	TRBJ2-1	CASSLSGAVDEQFF
TRBV28	13	TRBJ2-5	CASMAQYQETQYF
TRBV15	16	TRBJ2-3	CATSRDLASGSTAQYF
TRBV7-9	13	TRBJ2-7	CASSLEVGHEQYF
TRBV7-8	14	TRBJ1-2	CASSFPWGSGGYTF
TRBV6-7	15	TRBJ2-7	CASSSSLSVSYEQYF
TRBV6-1	15	TRBJ2-3	CASSGLTGLTDTQYF
TRBV4-2	15	TRBJ1-2	CASSRGQGLVYGYTF
TRBV9	15	TRBJ2-1	CASSWELGTYNEQFF
TRBV30	13	TRBJ2-1	CAWSPGLEGEQFF
TRBV5-1	15	TRBJ2-5	CASSLGAGEQETQYF
TRBV5-1	17	TRBJ1-5	CASSPGRGDAGSQPQHF
TRBV6-6	14	TRBJ1-2	CASSFGQGGYGYTF
TRBV5-4	15	TRBJ1-1	CASSLGYGSDTEAFF
TRBV5-5	13	TRBJ2-7	CASMGQESYEQYF
TRBV6-1	13	TRBJ2-1	CASRGRLADEQFF
TRBV7-8	17	TRBJ1-5	CASSLARGQGVGQPQHF
TRBV10-3	14	TRBJ1-2	CAISERGETYGYTF
TRBV20-1	11	TRBJ2-3	CSASLTDTQYF
TRBV7-2	14	TRBJ1-2	CASSSAGTNYGYTF
TRBV11-2	12	TRBJ2-3	CASSGRTDTQYF